Listed here are 25 T cell receptor beta chains from one sample, sequenced in a study of cytomegalovirus exposure and HLA in healthy donors. The method was immunoSEQ multiplex PCR; TCRdb's version includes in-frame clones alone and lacks a portion of them. The data show some 170,000 clones, approximately 86% seen once. The specimen was PBMCs. The receptors here all came from a man younger than 35 in good health and CMV-seropositive.

The V and J genes are TRBV28 and TRBJ2-7; TRBD1 might be the D (5 bases). The CDR3 sequence is 11 residues long. Between the trimmed V and J ends, which lost 1 base and 9 bases, there was a span of 7 bases. Germline V lookup: CDR1 MDHEN, CDR2 SYDVKM. This CDR3 is CASSLSRGQYF. The DNA for the CDR3 is TGTGCCAGCAGTTTATCTAGGGGGCAGTACTTC.

This chain connects TRBV27 to TRBJ1-1; D is unresolved. V was trimmed by 9 bases and J by 5 bases, leaving 13 bases between them. The CDR3 contains 12 residues. Germline V gives CDR1 MNHEY, CDR2 SMNVEV (reference sequence). The CDR3 region is CARRGEETEAFF. The DNA for the CDR3 is TGTGCCAGGCGTGGTGAGGAAACTGAAGCTTTCTTT.

This chain uses TRBV7-2 with TRBJ2-7, with D hard to call. CDR1 is SGHTA and CDR2 is FQGNSA in the germline V gene. The CDR3 sequence is 14 residues long. Trimming left V 3 bases short and J 4 bases short, with 13 bases between. The CDR3 nucleotides read TGTGCCAGCAGCTTGTCTGCGCAGGTGTACGAGCAGTACTTC. Translation gives CASSLSAQVYEQYF. The full variable domain, its missing parts supplied by reference TRBV7-2 and TRBJ2-7, is GAGVSQSPSNKVTEKGKDVELRCDPISGHTALYWYRQSLGQGLEFLIYFQGNSAPDKSGLPSDRFSAERTGGSVSTLTIQRTQQEDSAVYLCASSLSAQVYEQYFGPGTRLTVT.

The chain has TRBV18 and TRBJ1-1; TRBD1 is a possible D gene (5 bases). The ends were cut back, 6 bases at V and 3 bases at J, with 20 bases in the middle. The CDR3 is made up of 16 amino acids. Germline CDR1 and CDR2: KGHSH and LQKENI. The CDR3 DNA follows: TGTGCCAGCTCGCCTGCGGACATTCGACCCGACACTGAAGCTTTCTTT. This encodes CASSPADIRPDTEAFF.

The V and J genes are TRBV7-2 and TRBJ1-2; maybe TRBD1 (6 bases). The V end was cut by 5 bases, the J end by 5 bases, with 18 bases between. The CDR3 is 15 residues long. CDR1 is SGHTA and CDR2 is FQGNSA in the germline V gene. This CDR3 is CASSHSLDRLYGYTF. The CDR3 nucleotides are TGTGCCAGCAGCCATTCGCTGGACAGATTATATGGCTACACCTTC. The variable domain in full, with the rest retrieved from reference TRBV7-2 and TRBJ1-2, is GAGVSQSPSNKVTEKGKDVELRCDPISGHTALYWYRQSLGQGLEFLIYFQGNSAPDKSGLPSDRFSAERTGGSVSTLTIQRTQQEDSAVYLCASSHSLDRLYGYTFGSGTRLTVV.

This chain uses TRBV7-9 with TRBJ2-7; the D is unclear. The CDR3 length is 14 residues. The V end was cut by 5 bases, the J end by 1 base, with 12 bases between. CDR1 is SEHNR and CDR2 is FQNEAQ in the germline V gene (reference sequence). CDR3 sequence: CASSPFFPSYEQYF. The CDR3 region has the DNA TGTGCCAGCAGCCCTTTTTTCCCTTCCTACGAGCAGTACTTC.

This clone has only one observation. V and J are TRBV7-9 and TRBJ2-2; the D gene is possibly TRBD2 (5 bases). Per the germline V gene, CDR1 is SEHNR and CDR2 is FQNEAQ (reference sequence). The CDR3 loop spans 16 amino acids. V was trimmed by 7 bases and J by 3 bases, leaving 18 bases between them. DNA for the CDR3: TGTGCCAGCACCACCCTGGCGCCGGGATACACCGGGGAGCTGTTTTTT. This sequence encodes CASTTLAPGYTGELFF.

The CDR3 coding sequence is TGTGCCAGCAGCTTAACTCCGGACAGGGGCTTCCGCACGCTGTTTTTT. Its translation: CASSLTPDRGFRTLFF. The chain carries TRBV7-6 and TRBJ2-2, with 9 bases matching TRBD1. In germline, CDR1 is SGHVS, CDR2 FNYEAQ. This CDR3 is 16 amino acids long. V shed 2 bases, J shed 13 bases, and the junction held 14 bases outside the gene matches.

The chain links TRBV9 to TRBJ2-3, with 8 positions matching TRBD2. The germline CDR1 and CDR2 sequences are SGDLS and YYNGEE. V shed 2 bases, J shed 6 bases, and the junction held 5 bases outside the gene matches. The CDR3 is 14 amino acids. For the CDR3, the DNA is TGTGCCAGCAGCGTCGGGACTAGAGGGGATACGCAGTATTTT. Protein sequence: CASSVGTRGDTQYF.

This chain joins TRBV9 and TRBJ1-2, with 7 bases identical to TRBD1. This CDR3 has 15 residues. Germline V CDR1 and CDR2: SGDLS, YYNGEE. Trimming cost V 0 bases and J 5 bases; bases outside gene matches: 7. CDR3 loop: CASSVATGTAYGYTF. The CDR3 DNA reads TGTGCCAGCAGCGTAGCTACGGGGACAGCATATGGCTACACCTTC.

V gene TRBV18 combines with J gene TRBJ2-3, with a possible D match to TRBD2 (6 bases). CDR1 KGHSH and CDR2 LQKENI come from the germline V gene. The CDR3 loop spans 14 amino acids. V lost 5 bases and J 2 bases, leaving 11 bases between the germline ends. CDR3 coding DNA: TGTGCCAGCTCAGTAGCGGTAATCACAGATACGCAGTATTTT. Its protein product is CASSVAVITDTQYF.

Only one count was recorded for this clone. The chain recombines TRBV6-1 with TRBJ1-2; D is unresolved. This CDR3 is built from 10 residues. Germline CDR1 is MNHNS and CDR2 is SASEGT. The V and J ends lost 8 bases and 7 bases respectively, with 8 bases between them. The CDR3 nucleotides read TGTGCCAGCCTTCTGAGTGGCTACACCTTC. It codes for CASLLSGYTF.

V is TRBV29-1 and J is TRBJ2-1; TRBD2 matches 10 bases. This CDR3 has 15 residues. Germline CDR1 SQVTM, CDR2 ANQGSEA. J was trimmed by 7 bases and V by 3 bases; bases with no gene match: 9. CDR3: CSVDRTSGGRNEQFF. As DNA, the CDR3 is TGCAGCGTTGATCGGACTAGCGGTGGCCGAAATGAGCAGTTCTTC.

The chain uses TRBV7-2 and TRBJ2-1; TRBD1 is a possible D gene (6 bases). Germline V gives CDR1 SGHTA, CDR2 FQGNSA. This CDR3 is 13 amino acids long. The V end was cut by 0 bases, the J end by 7 bases, with 7 bases between. The CDR3 DNA reads TGTGCCAGCAGCTTAGCTAGGGGGAATGAGCAGTTCTTC. As protein: CASSLARGNEQFF.

This clone was counted between two and nine times. The V gene is TRBV6-5, the J gene TRBJ1-3; TRBD1 agrees at 11 bases. Looked up from germline, CDR1 is MNHEY and CDR2 is SVGAGI. This CDR3 is built from 15 residues. V dropped 6 bases and J dropped 3; count of bases not matched to a gene: 4. CDR3 bases: TGTGCCAGCAGAAGGACAGGGGGCGGTGGAAACACCATATATTTT. Its protein product is CASRRTGGGGNTIYF.

Regarding this clone: Additional DNA sequences in this sample encode the identical CDR3. The rearrangement links TRBV4-3 to TRBJ1-4, with unresolved D. Trimming removed 1 base from V and 4 bases from J, with 4 bases in between. The CDR3 consists of 13 residues. Germline CDR1 is LGHNA and CDR2 is YSLEER. The CDR3 DNA reads as TGCGCCAGCAGCCAAGTAGTTAATGAAAAACTGTTTTTT. Its translation is CASSQVVNEKLFF.

This chain connects TRBV28 to TRBJ2-7, with D possibly matching TRBD2 (6 bases). Germline assignment: CDR1 MDHEN and CDR2 SYDVKM. The CDR3 covers 13 residues. V was cut by 4 bases and J by 6 bases, with 13 bases left in between. CDR3 residues: CASSSPTSVEQYF. DNA of the CDR3: TGTGCCAGCAGTTCCCCGACTAGTGTCGAGCAGTACTTC. The variable domain in full, with the rest retrieved from reference TRBV28 and TRBJ2-7, is DVKVTQSSRYLVKRTGEKVFLECVQDMDHENMFWYRQDPGLGLRLIYFSYDVKMKEKGDIPEGYSVSREKKERFSLILESASTNQTSMYLCASSSPTSVEQYFGPGTRLTVT.

The chain joins TRBV7-6 to TRBJ2-2; D gene uncertain. The CDR3 loop spans 13 amino acids. The ends were cut back, 5 bases at V and 3 bases at J, with 7 bases in the middle. CDR1 and CDR2 (germline): SGHVS, FNYEAQ. In DNA form, the CDR3 reads TGTGCCAGCAGCCCCAGGTACACCGGGGAGCTGTTTTTT. Translation gives CASSPRYTGELFF.

This clone was seen more than once but under ten times. The rearrangement uses TRBV6-1 and TRBJ1-2; possible D gene TRBD1, 5 bases. The germline CDR1 and CDR2 sequences are MNHNS and SASEGT. CDR3 length: 15 amino acids. The V end lost 0 bases, the J end lost 4 bases, and 12 bases lay between the germline ends. For the CDR3, the DNA is TGTGCCAGCAGTGAAGCGCTTCAGGGATCCTATGGCTACACCTTC. This gives the protein CASSEALQGSYGYTF.

J is TRBJ2-5 and V is TRBV10-3; D gene unclear. From germline, CDR1 is ENHRY and CDR2 SYGVKD. Deletions cut 3 bases from V and 6 bases from J, with 11 bases between. The CDR3 spans 13 residues. CDR3 coding DNA: TGTGCCATCAGTGATTCCAGGAAGAAGACCCAGTACTTC. As protein: CAISDSRKKTQYF.

A remark on this clone: The likely explanation is a read error, given a far larger clone one base away. The rearrangement links TRBV2 to TRBJ1-1, with 7 bases lining up with TRBD1. V trimming: 5 bases; J trimming: 1 base; junction bases outside the gene matches: 1. This CDR3 spans 13 amino acids. Germline V CDR1 and CDR2: SNHLY, FYNNEI. CDR3 nucleotides: TGTGCCAGCAGTCGGACAGGGAACACTGAAGCTTTCTTT. It codes for CASSRTGNTEAFF.

The J gene is TRBJ1-6, the V gene TRBV7-9, with 7 bases lining up with TRBD1. Germline loops: CDR1 SEHNR, CDR2 FQNEAQ (reference sequence). Trimming took 5 bases from V and 7 from J; bases not matched to a gene: 8. The CDR3 totals 15 residues. The CDR3 loop reads CASSVRQGQNSPLHF. CDR3 nucleotides: TGTGCCAGCAGCGTAAGACAGGGCCAAAATTCACCCCTCCACTTT. Full variable domain (missing parts from reference TRBV7-9 and TRBJ1-6): DTGVSQNPRHKITKRGQNVTFRCDPISEHNRLYWYRQTLGQGPEFLTYFQNEAQLEKSRLLSDRFSAERPKGSFSTLEIQRTEQGDSAMYLCASSVRQGQNSPLHFGNGTRLTVT.

In its sample, this clone was seen once. The chain uses TRBV27 and TRBJ1-4; D is unresolved. Trimming stripped 3 bases from V and 2 bases from J, with 10 bases between. Germline values: CDR1 MNHEY, CDR2 SMNVEV (reference sequence). The CDR3 length is 15 residues. Written as DNA, the CDR3 is TGTGCCAGCAGTTTGGTGGCGAGGACTAATGAAAAACTGTTTTTT. The encoded protein is CASSLVARTNEKLFF.

V gene TRBV7-3 combines with J gene TRBJ2-2; D is possibly TRBD2 (5 bases). Between the trimmed V and J ends, which lost 4 bases and 6 bases, there was a span of 12 bases. Germline assignment: CDR1 SGHTA and CDR2 FQGTGA. This CDR3 spans 14 amino acids. CDR3 coding DNA: TGTGCCAGCAGCTCAGCGGTTCGGGCCGGGGAGCTGTTTTTT. This gives the protein CASSSAVRAGELFF.

The J gene is TRBJ1-1, the V gene TRBV4-1; the D gene is possibly TRBD1 (6 bases). The V gene's germline CDR1 is MGHRA and CDR2 YSYEKL. This CDR3 has 15 residues. Trimming removed 4 bases at V and 6 bases at J, with 18 bases between. This CDR3 is CASSPSLGGAAEAFF. The DNA of the CDR3 is TGCGCCAGCAGCCCCTCCCTAGGGGGGGCAGCTGAAGCTTTCTTT.